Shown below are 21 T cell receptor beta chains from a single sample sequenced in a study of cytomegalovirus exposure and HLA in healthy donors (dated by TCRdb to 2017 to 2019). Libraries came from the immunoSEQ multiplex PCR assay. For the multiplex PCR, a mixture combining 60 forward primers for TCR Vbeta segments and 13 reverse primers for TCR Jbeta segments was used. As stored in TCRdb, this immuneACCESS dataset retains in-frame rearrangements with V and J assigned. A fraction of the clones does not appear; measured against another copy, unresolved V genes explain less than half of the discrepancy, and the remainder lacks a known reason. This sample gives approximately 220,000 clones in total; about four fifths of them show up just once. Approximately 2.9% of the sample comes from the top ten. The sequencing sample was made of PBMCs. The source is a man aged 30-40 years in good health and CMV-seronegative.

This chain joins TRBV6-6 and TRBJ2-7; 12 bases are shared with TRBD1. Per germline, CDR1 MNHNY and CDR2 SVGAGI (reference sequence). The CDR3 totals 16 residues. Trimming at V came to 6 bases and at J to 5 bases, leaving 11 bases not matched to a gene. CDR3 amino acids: CASSPYSGQGANEQYF. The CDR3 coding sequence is TGTGCCAGCAGCCCCTATTCGGGACAGGGGGCAAACGAGCAGTACTTC.

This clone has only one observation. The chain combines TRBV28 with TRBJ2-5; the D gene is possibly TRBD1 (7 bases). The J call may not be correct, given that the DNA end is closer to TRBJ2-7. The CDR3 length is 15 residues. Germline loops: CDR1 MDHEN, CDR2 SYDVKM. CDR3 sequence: CASSIPQGGLYEQYF. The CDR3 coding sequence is TGTGCCAGCAGTATCCCCCAGGGGGGACTTTACGAGCAGTACTTC.

This CDR3 is CAAGREPPYGYTF. CDR3 DNA: TGTGCCGCCGGCAGGGAACCGCCCTATGGCTACACCTTC. The J gene is TRBJ1-2, the V gene TRBV6-1; possibly TRBD1 for D (5 bases). The V and J ends lost 11 bases and 4 bases respectively, with 17 bases between them. The CDR3 totals 13 residues. The germline gives CDR1 MNHNS, CDR2 SASEGT.

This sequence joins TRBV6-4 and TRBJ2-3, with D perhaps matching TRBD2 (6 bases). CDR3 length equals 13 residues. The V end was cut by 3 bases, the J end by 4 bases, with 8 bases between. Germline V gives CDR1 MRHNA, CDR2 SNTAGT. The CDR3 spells CASSEEGADTQYF. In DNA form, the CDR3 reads TGTGCCAGCAGTGAGGAGGGCGCAGATACGCAGTATTTT.

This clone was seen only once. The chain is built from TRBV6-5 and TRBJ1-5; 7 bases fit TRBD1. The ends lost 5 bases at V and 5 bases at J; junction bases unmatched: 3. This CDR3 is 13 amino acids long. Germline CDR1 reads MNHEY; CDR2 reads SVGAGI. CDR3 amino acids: CASSRQGDQPQHF. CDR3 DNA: TGTGCCAGCAGTCGACAGGGTGATCAGCCCCAGCATTTT.

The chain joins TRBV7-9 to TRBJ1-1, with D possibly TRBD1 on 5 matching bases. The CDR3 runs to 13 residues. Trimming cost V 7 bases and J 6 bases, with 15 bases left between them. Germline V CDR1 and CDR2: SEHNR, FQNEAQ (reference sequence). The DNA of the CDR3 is TGTGCCAGCATCCGACAGTCTGAATCTGAAGCTTTCTTT. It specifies CASIRQSESEAFF.

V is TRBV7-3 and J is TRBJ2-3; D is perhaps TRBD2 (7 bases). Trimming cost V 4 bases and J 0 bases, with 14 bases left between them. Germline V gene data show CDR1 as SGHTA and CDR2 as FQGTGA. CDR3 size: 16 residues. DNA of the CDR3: TGTGCCAGCAGCTCCCAAGGGGGGGCGAGCACAGATACGCAGTATTTT. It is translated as CASSSQGGASTDTQYF. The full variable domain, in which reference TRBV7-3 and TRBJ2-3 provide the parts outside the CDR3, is GAGVSQTPSNKVTEKGKYVELRCDPISGHTALYWYRQSLGQGPEFLIYFQGTGAADDSGLPNDRFFAVRPEGSVSTLKIQRTERGDSAVYLCASSSQGGASTDTQYFGPGTRLTVL.

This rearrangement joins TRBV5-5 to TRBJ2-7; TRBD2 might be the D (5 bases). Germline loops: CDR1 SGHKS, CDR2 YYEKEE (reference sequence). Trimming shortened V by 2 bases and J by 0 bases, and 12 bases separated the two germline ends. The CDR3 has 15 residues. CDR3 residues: CASSFGLTASYEQYF. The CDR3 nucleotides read TGTGCCAGCAGCTTTGGACTCACTGCCTCCTACGAGCAGTACTTC.

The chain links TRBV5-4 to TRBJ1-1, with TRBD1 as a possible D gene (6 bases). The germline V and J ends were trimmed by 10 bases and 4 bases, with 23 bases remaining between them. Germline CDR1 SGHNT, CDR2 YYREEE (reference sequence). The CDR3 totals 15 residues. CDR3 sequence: CAYRSPKGGGTEAFF. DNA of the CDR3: TGTGCCTACCGCAGCCCCAAAGGGGGGGGCACTGAAGCTTTCTTT.

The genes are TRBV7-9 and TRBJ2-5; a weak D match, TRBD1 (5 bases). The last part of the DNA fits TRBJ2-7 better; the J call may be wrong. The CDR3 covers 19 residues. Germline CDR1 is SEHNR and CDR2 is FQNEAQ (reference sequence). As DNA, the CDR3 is TGTGCCAGCAGCTTAGCTCCCCTGGAAACAGGATGGGGATTTTACGAGCAGTACTTC. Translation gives CASSLAPLETGWGFYEQYF.

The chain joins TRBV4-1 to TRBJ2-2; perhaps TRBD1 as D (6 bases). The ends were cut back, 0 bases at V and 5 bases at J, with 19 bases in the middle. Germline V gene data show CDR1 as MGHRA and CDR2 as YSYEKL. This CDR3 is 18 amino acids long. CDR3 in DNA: TGCGCCAGCAGCCAAGATTTTTCAGGGGCCCTGGGAACCGGGGAGCTGTTTTTT. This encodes CASSQDFSGALGTGELFF.

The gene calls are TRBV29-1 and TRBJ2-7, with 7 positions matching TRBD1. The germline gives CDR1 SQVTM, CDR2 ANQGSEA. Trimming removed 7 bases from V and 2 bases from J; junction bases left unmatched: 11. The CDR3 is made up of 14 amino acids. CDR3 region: CSAARTGMTYEQYF. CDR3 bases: TGCAGCGCGGCCCGGACAGGAATGACCTACGAGCAGTACTTC.

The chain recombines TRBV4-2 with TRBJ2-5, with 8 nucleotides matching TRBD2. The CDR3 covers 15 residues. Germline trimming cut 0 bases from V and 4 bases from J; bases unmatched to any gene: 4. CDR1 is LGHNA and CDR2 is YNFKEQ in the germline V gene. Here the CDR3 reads CASSQDGLAGETQYF. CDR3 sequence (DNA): TGTGCCAGCAGCCAAGATGGGCTAGCGGGAGAGACCCAGTACTTC.

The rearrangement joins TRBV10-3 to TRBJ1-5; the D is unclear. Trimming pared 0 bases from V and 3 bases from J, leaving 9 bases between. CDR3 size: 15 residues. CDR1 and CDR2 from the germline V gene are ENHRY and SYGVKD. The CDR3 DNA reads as TGTGCCATCAGTGAGTCTTCGGGAGACAATCAGCCCCAGCATTTT. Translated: CAISESSGDNQPQHF.

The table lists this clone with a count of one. In DNA form, the CDR3 reads TGTGCCAGCTCACCGTCGGGACAGGGGAGTGAAAAACTGTTTTTT. Translation: CASSPSGQGSEKLFF. The chain carries TRBV18 and TRBJ1-4, with 10 bases lining up with TRBD1. The CDR3 consists of 15 residues. CDR1 and CDR2 (germline): KGHSH, LQKENI. Unmatched junction bases numbered 5, after V lost 3 bases and J lost 7 bases.

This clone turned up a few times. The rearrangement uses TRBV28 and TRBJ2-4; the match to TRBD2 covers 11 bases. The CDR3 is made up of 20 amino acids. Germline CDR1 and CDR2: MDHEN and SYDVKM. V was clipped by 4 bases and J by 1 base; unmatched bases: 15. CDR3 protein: CASSSLAGGRDFRAKNIQYF. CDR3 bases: TGTGCCAGCAGTTCCTTAGCGGGGGGGCGGGATTTTAGGGCCAAAAACATTCAGTACTTC.

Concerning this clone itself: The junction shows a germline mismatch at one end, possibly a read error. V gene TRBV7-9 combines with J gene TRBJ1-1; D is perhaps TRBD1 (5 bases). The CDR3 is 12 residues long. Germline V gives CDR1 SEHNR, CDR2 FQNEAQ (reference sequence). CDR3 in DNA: TGTTCCAGCAGCTCGGGGGGTCCGAAGGCTTTCTTT. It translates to CSSSSGGPKAFF. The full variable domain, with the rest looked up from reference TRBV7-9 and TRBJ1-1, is DTGVSQNPRHKITKRGQNVTFRCDPISEHNRLYWYRQTLGQGPEFLTYFQNEAQLEKSRLLSDRFSAERPKGSFSTLEIQRTEQGDSAMYLCSSSSGGPKAFFGQGTRLTVV.

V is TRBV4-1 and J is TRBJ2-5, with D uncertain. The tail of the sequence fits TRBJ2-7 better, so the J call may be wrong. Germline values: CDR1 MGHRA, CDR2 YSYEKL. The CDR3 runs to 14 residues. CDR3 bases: TGCGCCAGCAGCCAAGAGAGGTCTGGTAACGAGCAGTACTTC. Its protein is CASSQERSGNEQYF.

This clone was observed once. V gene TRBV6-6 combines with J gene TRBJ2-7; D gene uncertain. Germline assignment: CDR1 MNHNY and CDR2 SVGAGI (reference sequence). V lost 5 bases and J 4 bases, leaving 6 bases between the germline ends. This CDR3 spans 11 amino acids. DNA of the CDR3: TGTGCCAGCAGTCTCAGATACGAGCAGTACTTC. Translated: CASSLRYEQYF.

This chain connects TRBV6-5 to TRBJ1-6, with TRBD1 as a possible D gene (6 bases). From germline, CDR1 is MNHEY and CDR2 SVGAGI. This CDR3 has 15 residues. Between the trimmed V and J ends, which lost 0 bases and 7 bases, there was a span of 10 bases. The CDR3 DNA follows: TGTGCCAGCAGTTACTCTCGGGGGGCCAATTCACCCCTCCACTTT. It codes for CASSYSRGANSPLHF.

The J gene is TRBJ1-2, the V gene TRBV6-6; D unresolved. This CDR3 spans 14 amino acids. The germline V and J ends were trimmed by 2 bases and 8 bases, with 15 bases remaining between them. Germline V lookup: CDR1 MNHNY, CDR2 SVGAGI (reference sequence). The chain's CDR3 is CASSYEEVRKGYTF. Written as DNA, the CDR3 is TGTGCCAGCAGTTACGAGGAGGTTCGGAAGGGCTACACCTTC.